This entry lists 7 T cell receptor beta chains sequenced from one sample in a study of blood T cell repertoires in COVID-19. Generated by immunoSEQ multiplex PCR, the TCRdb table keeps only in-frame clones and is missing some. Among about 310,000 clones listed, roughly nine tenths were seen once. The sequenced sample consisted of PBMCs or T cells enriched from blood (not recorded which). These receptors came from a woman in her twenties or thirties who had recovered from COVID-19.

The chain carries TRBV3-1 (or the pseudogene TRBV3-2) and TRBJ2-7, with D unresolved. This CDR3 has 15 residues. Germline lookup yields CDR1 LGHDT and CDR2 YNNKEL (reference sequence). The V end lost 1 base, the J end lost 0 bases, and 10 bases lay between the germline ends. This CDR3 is CASSQGLLSSYEQYF. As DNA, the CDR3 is TGTGCCAGCAGCCAAGGACTTTTAAGCTCCTACGAGCAGTACTTC.

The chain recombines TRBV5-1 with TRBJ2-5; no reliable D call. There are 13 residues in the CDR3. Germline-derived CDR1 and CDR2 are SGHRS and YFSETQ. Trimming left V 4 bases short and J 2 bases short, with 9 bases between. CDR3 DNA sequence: TGCGCCAGCAGCATCCGGGTTCAAGAGACCCAGTACTTC. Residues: CASSIRVQETQYF.

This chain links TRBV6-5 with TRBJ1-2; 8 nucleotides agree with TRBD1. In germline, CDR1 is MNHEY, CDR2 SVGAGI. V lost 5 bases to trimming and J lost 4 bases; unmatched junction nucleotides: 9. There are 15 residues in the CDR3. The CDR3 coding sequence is TGTGCCAGCAGTCTCATATCCGGGACAGGCTATGGCTACACCTTC. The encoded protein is CASSLISGTGYGYTF.

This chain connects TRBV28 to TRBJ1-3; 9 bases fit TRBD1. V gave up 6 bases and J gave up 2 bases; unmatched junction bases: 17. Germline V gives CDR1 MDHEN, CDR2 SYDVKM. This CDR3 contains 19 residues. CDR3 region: CASSVTGQGNPLAGNTIYF. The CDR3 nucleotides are TGTGCCAGCAGCGTAACCGGACAGGGGAATCCACTGGCTGGAAACACCATATATTTT.

CDR3 amino acids: CASRPGLAGVGQETQYF. The CDR3 coding sequence is TGTGCCAGCAGGCCAGGACTAGCGGGAGTAGGTCAAGAGACCCAGTACTTC. This chain uses TRBV5-4 with TRBJ2-5; TRBD2 matches 13 bases. CDR3 size: 17 residues. V shed 5 bases and J 2 bases; nucleotides not matched to a gene: 9. Germline V gene data show CDR1 as SGHNT and CDR2 as YYREEE (reference sequence).

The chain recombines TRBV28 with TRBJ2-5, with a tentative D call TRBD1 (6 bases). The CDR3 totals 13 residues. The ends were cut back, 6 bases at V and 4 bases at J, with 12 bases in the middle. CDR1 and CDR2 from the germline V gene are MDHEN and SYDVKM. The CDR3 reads CASRGAGAETQYF. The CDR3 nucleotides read TGTGCCAGCAGGGGGGCCGGCGCAGAGACCCAGTACTTC.

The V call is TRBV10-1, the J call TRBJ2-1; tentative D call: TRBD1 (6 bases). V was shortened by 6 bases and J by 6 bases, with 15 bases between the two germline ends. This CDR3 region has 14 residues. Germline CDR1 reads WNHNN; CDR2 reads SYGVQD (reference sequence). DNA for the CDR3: TGCGCCAGCAGCCGACAGGCTGGTGGCAATGAGCAGTTCTTC. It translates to CASSRQAGGNEQFF.